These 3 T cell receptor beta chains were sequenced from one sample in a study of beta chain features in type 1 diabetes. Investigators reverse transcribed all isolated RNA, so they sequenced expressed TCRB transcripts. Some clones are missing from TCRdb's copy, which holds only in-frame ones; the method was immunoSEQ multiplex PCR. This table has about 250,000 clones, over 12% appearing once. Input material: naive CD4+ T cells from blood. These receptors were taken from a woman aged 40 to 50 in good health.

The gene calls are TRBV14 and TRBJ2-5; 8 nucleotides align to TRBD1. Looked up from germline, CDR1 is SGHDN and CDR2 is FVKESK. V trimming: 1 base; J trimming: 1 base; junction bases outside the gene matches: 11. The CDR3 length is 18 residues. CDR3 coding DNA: TGTGCCAGCAGCCAAGCGGACAGGGCAAGTAGGGCCCAAGAGACCCAGTACTTC. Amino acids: CASSQADRASRAQETQYF.

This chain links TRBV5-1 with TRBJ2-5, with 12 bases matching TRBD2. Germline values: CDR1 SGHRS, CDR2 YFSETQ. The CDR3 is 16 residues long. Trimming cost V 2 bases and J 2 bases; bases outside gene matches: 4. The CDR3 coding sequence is TGCGCCAGCAGCTTTTCTAGCGGGGGGGATCAAGAGACCCAGTACTTC. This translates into CASSFSSGGDQETQYF. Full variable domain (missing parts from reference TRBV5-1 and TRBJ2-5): KAGVTQTPRYLIKTRGQQVTLSCSPISGHRSVSWYQQTPGQGLQFLFEYFSETQRNKGNFPGRFSGRQFSNSRSEMNVSTLELGDSALYLCASSFSSGGDQETQYFGPGTRLLVL.

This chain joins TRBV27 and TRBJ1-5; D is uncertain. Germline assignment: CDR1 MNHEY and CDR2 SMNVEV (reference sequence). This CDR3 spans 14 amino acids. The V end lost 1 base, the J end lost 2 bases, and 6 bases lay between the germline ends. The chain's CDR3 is CASSLLQGNQPQHF. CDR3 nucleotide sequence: TGTGCCAGCAGTTTATTACAAGGCAATCAGCCCCAGCATTTT.